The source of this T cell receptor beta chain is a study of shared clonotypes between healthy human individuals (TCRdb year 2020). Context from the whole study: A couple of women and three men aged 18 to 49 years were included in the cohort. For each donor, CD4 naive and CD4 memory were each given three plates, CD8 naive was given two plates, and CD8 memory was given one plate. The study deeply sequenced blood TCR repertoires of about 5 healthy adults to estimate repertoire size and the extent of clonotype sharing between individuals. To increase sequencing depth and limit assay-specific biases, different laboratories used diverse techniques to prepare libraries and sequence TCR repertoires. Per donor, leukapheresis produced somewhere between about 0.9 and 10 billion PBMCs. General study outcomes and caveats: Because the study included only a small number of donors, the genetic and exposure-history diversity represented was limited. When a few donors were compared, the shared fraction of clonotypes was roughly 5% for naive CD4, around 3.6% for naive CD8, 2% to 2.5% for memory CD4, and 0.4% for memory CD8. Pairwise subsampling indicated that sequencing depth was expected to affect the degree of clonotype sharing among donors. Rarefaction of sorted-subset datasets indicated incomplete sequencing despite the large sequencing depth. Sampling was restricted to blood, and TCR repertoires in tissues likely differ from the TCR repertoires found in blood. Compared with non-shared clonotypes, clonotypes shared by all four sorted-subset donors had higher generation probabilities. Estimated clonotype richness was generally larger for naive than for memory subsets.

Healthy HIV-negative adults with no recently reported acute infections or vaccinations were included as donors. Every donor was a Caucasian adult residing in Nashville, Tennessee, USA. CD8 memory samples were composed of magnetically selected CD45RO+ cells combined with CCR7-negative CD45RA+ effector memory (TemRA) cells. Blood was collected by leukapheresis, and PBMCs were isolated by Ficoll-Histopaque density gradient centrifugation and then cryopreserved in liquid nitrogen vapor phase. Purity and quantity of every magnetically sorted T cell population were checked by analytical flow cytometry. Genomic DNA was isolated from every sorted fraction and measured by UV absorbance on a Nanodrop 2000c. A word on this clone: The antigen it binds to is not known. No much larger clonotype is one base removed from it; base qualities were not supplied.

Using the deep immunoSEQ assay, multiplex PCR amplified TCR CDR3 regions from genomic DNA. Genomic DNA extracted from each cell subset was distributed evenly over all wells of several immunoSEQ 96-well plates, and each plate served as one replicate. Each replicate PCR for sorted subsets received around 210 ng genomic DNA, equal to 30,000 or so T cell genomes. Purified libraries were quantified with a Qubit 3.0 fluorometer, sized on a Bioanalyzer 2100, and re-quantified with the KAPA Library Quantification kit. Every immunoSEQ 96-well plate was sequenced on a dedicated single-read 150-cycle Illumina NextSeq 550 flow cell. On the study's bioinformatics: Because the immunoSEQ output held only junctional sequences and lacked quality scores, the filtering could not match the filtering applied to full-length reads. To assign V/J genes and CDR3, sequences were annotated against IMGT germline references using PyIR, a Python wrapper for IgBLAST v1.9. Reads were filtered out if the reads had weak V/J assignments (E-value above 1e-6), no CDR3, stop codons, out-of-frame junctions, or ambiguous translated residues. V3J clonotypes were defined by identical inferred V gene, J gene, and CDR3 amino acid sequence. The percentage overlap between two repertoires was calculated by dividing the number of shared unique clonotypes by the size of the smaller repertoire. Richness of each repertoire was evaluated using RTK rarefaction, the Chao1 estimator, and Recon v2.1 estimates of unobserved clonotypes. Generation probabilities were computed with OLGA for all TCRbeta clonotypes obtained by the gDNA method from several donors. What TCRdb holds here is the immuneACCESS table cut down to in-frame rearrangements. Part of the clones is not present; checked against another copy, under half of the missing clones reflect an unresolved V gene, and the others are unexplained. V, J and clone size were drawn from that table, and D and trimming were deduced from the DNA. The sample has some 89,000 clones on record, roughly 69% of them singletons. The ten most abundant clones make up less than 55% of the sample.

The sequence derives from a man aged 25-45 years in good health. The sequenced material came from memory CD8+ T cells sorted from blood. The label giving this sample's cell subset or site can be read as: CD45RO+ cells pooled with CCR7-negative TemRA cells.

The nucleotide sequence reads as follows: TGTGCCAGCAGTGAGAGTATCTCCTACGAGCAGTACTTC. Its translation reads: CASSESISYEQYF. The V and J segments used are TRBV6-1 and TRBJ2-7, with the D gene not clear enough to name. The CDR3 has 13 amino acids, counting the end cysteine and phenylalanine. CDR3 DNA is the only sequence kept; it has 39 bases, read in frame from the first base. CDR1 and CDR2 were assigned from the germline V gene as MNHNS and SASEGT. At the junction V is shortened by 3 bases and J by 0 bases, with 6 bases in between.